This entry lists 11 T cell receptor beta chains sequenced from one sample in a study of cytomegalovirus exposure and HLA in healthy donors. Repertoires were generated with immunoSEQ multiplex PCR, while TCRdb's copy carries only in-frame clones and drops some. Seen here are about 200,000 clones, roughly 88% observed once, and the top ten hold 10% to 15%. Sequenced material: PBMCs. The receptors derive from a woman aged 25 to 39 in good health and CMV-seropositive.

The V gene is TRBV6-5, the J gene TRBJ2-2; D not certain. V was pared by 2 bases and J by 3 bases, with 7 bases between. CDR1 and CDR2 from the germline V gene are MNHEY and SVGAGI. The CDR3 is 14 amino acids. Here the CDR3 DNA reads TGTGCCAGCAGTTACGACTCAGACACCGGGGAGCTGTTTTTT. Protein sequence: CASSYDSDTGELFF.

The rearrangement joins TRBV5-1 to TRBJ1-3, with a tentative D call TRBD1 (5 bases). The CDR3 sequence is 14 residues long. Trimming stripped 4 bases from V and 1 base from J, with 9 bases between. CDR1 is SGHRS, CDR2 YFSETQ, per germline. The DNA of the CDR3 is TGCGCCAGCAGCGCCAGGGATTCTGGAAACACCATATATTTT. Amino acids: CASSARDSGNTIYF.

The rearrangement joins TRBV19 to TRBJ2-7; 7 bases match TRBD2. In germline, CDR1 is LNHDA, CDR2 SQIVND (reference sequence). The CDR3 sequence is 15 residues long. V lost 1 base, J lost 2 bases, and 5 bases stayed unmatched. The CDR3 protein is CASSIGSGRAYEQYF. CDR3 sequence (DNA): TGTGCCAGTAGTATAGGGTCGGGGAGGGCCTACGAGCAGTACTTC.

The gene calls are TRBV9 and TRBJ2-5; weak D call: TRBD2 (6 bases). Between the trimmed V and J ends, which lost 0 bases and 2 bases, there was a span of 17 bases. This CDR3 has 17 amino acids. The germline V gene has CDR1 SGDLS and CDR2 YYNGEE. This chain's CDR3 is CASSVAASVGGQETQYF. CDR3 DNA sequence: TGTGCCAGCAGCGTAGCGGCTAGCGTTGGGGGGCAAGAGACCCAGTACTTC.

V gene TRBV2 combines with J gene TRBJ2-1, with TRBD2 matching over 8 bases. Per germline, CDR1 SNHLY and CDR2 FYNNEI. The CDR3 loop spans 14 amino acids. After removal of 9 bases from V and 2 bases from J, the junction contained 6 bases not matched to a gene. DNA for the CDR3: TGTGCCAGTTTGCGGGAGGCCACCTACAATGAGCAGTTCTTC. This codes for CASLREATYNEQFF.

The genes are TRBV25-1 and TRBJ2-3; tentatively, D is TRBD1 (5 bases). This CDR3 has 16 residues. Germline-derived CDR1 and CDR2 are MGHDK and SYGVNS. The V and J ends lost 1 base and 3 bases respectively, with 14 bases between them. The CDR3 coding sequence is TGTGCCAGCAGTGAATTGGTGGGGCCTATAACAGATACGCAGTATTTT. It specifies CASSELVGPITDTQYF.

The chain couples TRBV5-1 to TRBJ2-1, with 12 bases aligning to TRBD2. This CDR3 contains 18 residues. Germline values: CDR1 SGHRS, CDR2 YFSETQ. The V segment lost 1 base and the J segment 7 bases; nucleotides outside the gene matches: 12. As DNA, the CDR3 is TGCGCCAGCAGCTTGCGGGAATCTAGCGGGAGGGCCCGTAATGAGCAGTTCTTC. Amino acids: CASSLRESSGRARNEQFF.

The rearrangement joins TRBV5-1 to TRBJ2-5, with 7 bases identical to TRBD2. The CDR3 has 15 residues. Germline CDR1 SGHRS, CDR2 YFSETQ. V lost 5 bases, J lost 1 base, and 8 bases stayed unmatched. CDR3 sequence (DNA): TGCGCCAGCAGGTGGGAGGGTTTCGTCCAAGAGACCCAGTACTTC. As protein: CASRWEGFVQETQYF.

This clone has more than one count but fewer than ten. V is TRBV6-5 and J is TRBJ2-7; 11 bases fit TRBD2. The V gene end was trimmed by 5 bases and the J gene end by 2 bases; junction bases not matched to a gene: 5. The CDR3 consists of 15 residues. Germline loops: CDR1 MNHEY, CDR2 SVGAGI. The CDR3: CASSPQTSGTYEQYF. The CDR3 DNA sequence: TGTGCCAGCAGTCCCCAGACTAGCGGGACCTACGAGCAGTACTTC.

In nucleotides, the CDR3 is TGTGCCAGCAGCTTCGGGGTGGCGGTCGAGCAGTACTTC. Its protein is CASSFGVAVEQYF. The V gene is TRBV7-9, the J gene TRBJ2-7; perhaps TRBD2 as D (5 bases). V was shortened by 3 bases and J by 6 bases, with 12 bases between the two germline ends. The CDR3 loop spans 13 amino acids. Germline V gives CDR1 SEHNR, CDR2 FQNEAQ (reference sequence).

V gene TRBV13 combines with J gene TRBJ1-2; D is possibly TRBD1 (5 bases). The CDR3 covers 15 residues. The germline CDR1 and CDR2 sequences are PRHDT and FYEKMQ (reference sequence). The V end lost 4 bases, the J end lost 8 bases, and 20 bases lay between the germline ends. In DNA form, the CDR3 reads TGTGCCAGCAGCTCCTCGGGTGGGGATCCAGGGGGCTACACCTTC. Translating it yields CASSSSGGDPGGYTF.